This T cell receptor beta chain was identified in a study of early T cells in non-severe SARS-CoV-2 infection. Germline lookup yields CDR1 MNHNY and CDR2 SVGAGI (reference sequence). The V end lost 7 bases, the J end lost 11 bases, and 24 bases lay between the germline ends. This CDR3 is 16 amino acids long. This clonotype showed up just a few times. One entry per CDR3 protein, called by TCRdb with MiXCR from the 5' RACE reads. The sample contains 70,000 or so distinct CDR3 sequences, around 15% of which appear only once. The TCR was taken from an adult who was a healthcare worker with PCR-confirmed SARS-CoV-2 infection or an uninfected control (not recorded which). The specimen was whole blood. The chain links TRBV6-6 to TRBJ1-6; D is perhaps TRBD1 (6 bases). CDR3 DNA: TGTGCCAGCACCCAGGGGACCCCAGCAGGGTGGACACCCCTCCACTTT. Translating it yields CASTQGTPAGWTPLHF.